The 20 T cell receptor beta chains below were found in one sample sequenced in a study of CD8 T cells in cerebrospinal fluid in Alzheimer's disease. No DNA is given; TCRdb re-called the 10x single-cell sequencing reads and lists each CDR3 protein once. The listing contains roughly 1,400 distinct CDR3 sequences. The sample consisted of cerebrospinal fluid. The receptors were sampled from a human donor with mild cognitive impairment.

CDR3 sequence reads: CASRPEVNYGYTF. This sequence joins TRBV28 and TRBJ1-2. Germline V CDR1 and CDR2: MDHEN, SYDVKM. This CDR3 is built from 13 residues.

This clonotype ranks as medium-sized (0.01 to 0.1%) in terms of frequency. This chain uses TRBV12-3 or TRBV12-4 with TRBJ2-3. The CDR3 has 15 residues. CDR3 in amino acids: CASSLSGLATDTQYF.

Its frequency marks this clonotype as large. The V and J genes are TRBV18 and TRBJ2-2; TCRdb calls TRBD1, which cannot be checked without DNA. The CDR3 sequence is 16 residues long. Germline V gene sequence: CDR1 KGHSH, CDR2 LQKENI. Here the CDR3 reads CASSPRTGGNTGELFF.

The CDR3 sequence is CASSIGGRAYEQYF. The V gene is TRBV19, the J gene TRBJ2-7; the TCRdb call, TRBD1, lacks DNA for checking. The CDR3 is 14 residues long. Germline CDR1 LNHDA, CDR2 SQIVND (reference sequence).

This sequence joins TRBV27 and TRBJ2-3; with no DNA, the TCRdb D assignment of TRBD1 cannot be verified. The CDR3 has 16 residues. Germline V gives CDR1 MNHEY, CDR2 SMNVEV (reference sequence). CDR3 protein: CASSPRWGLSTDTQYF.

This clonotype ranks as hyperexpanded in terms of frequency. This chain links TRBV4-3 with TRBJ2-2; TCRdb lists TRBD1, though no DNA is available to test this call. The CDR3 has 16 residues. Germline-derived CDR1 and CDR2 are LGHNA and YSLEER. CDR3: CASSQDQGGMGGELFF.

The rearrangement joins TRBV6-1 to TRBJ2-7; TCRdb picks TRBD1, but there is no DNA to check that call. Germline CDR1 reads MNHNS; CDR2 reads SASEGT. CDR3 size: 16 residues. The CDR3 here is CASTRRVRDRGYEQYF.

This chain links TRBV20-1 with TRBJ1-6. Germline-derived CDR1 and CDR2 are DFQATT and SNEGSKA (reference sequence). This CDR3 comprises 14 residues. The CDR3 is CSARDLLNNSPLHF.

The V gene is TRBV6-5, the J gene TRBJ2-2. Germline V CDR1 and CDR2: MNHEY, SVGAGI. The CDR3 has 15 residues. CDR3: CASSYSWENTGELFF.

Frequency places this clonotype as medium-sized. CDR3 sequence: CASSPQGSNYGYTF. This rearrangement joins TRBV18 to TRBJ1-2. The CDR3 contains 14 residues. Germline CDR1 KGHSH, CDR2 LQKENI.

According to its frequency, this clonotype is large. The chain employs TRBV15 and TRBJ2-3; checking the TCRdb D call of TRBD2 is not possible without DNA. Germline loops: CDR1 LNHNV, CDR2 YYDKDF (reference sequence). This CDR3 contains 16 residues. CDR3 region: CATSTGTSGGTDTQYF.

The rearrangement uses TRBV2 and TRBJ2-5; TCRdb reports TRBD1, a call that lacks DNA to check it against. The CDR3 extends over 14 amino acids. Germline assignment: CDR1 SNHLY and CDR2 FYNNEI. The chain's CDR3 is CASSPGQIQETQYF.

Frequency places this clonotype as medium-sized. The chain carries TRBV20-1 and TRBJ2-1; lacking DNA, the TRBD1 call made by TCRdb goes unchecked. The CDR3 consists of 14 residues. Germline assignment: CDR1 DFQATT and CDR2 SNEGSKA (reference sequence). The CDR3 here is CSAPGQGSYNEQFF.

This clonotype is called medium-sized based on its frequency. V usage is TRBV18 and J usage is TRBJ1-5; TCRdb's assignment of TRBD1 cannot be checked, as there is no DNA. The CDR3 runs 14 residues. The germline V gene has CDR1 KGHSH and CDR2 LQKENI. The CDR3 reads CASSPQQGHQPQHF.

The V and J genes are TRBV7-9 and TRBJ1-1. The length of the CDR3 is 14 residues. Germline CDR1 and CDR2: SEHNR and FQNEAQ (reference sequence). CDR3 in amino acids: CASSSYVGNTEAFF.

This clonotype is deemed medium-sized by its frequency. The CDR3 here is CASSLDLNEQFF. The chain links TRBV7-9 to TRBJ2-1; TCRdb's assignment of TRBD2 cannot be checked, as there is no DNA. CDR3 length: 12 amino acids. Germline V gene lookup returns CDR1 SEHNR and CDR2 FQNEAQ (reference sequence). Full variable domain (missing parts from reference TRBV7-9 and TRBJ2-1): DTGVSQNPRHKITKRGQNVTFRCDPISEHNRLYWYRQTLGQGPEFLTYFQNEAQLEKSRLLSDRFSAERPKGSFSTLEIQRTEQGDSAMYLCASSLDLNEQFFGPGTRLTVL.

Judged by frequency, this clonotype is medium-sized. The V call is TRBV2, the J call TRBJ1-2. Per the germline V gene, CDR1 is SNHLY and CDR2 is FYNNEI. There are 13 residues in the CDR3. The CDR3 protein is CASSVKGNYGYTF.

Measured by frequency, this clonotype is medium-sized. CDR3 protein: CASSLLSSGDTQYF. The J gene is TRBJ2-3, the V gene TRBV11-2; no DNA is available, so the TRBD2 call from TCRdb remains unchecked. CDR1 and CDR2 (germline): SGHAT, FQNNGV. The CDR3 runs 14 residues.

The chain links TRBV5-1 to TRBJ1-4; TCRdb names TRBD1, which stays unverified in the absence of DNA. Germline V lookup: CDR1 SGHRS, CDR2 YFSETQ. The CDR3 length is 16 residues. CDR3: CASSPGRGGTNEKLFF.

By frequency, this clonotype registers medium-sized. The chain recombines TRBV29-1 with TRBJ2-7; TCRdb indicates TRBD1, and absent DNA this call remains unverified. CDR3 length: 12 residues. Germline CDR1 and CDR2: SQVTM and ANQGSEA. CDR3 sequence reads: CSVKRGVYEQYF.